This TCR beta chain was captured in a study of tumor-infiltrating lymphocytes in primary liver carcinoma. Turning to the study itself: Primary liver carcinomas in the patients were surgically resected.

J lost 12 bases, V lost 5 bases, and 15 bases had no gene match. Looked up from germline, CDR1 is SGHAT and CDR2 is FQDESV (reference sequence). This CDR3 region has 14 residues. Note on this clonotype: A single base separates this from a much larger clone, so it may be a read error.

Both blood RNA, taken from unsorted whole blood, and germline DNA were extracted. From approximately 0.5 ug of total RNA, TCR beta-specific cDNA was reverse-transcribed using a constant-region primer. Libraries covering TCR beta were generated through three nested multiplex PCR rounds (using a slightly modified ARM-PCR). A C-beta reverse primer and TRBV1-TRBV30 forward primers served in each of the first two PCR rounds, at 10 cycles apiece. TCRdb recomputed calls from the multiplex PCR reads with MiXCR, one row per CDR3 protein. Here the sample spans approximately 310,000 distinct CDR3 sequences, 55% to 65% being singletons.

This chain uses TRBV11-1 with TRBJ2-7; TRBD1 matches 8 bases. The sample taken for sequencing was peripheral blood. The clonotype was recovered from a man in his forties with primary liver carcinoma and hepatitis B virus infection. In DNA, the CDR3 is TGTGCCAGCAGCCGGACAGGGTCATCCTACGGGCGGTACTTC. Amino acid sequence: CASSRTGSSYGRYF.